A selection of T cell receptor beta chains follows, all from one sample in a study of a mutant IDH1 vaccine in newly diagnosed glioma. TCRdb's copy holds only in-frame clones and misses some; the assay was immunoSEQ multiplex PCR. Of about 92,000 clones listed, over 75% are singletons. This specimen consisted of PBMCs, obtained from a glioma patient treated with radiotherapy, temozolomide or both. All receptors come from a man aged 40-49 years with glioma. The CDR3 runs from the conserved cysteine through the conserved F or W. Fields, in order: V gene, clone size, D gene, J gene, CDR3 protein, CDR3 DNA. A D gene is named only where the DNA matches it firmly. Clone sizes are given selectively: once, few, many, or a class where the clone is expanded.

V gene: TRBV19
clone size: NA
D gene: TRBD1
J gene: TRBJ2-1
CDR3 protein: CATKPPGQAYNEQFF
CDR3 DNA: TGTGCCACTAAACCCCCGGGACAGGCATACAATGAGCAGTTCTTC

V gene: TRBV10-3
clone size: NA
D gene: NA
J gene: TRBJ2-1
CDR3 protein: CAISESGNEQFF
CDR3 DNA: TGTGCCATCAGTGAGAGCGGAAATGAGCAGTTCTTC

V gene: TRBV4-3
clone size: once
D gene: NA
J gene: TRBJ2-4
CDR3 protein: CASSQGRRGNIQYF
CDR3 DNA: TGCGCCAGCAGCCAAGGACGGCGAGGCAACATTCAGTACTTC

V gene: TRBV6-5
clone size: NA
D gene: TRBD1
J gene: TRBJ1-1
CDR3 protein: CASSYSRTGEAFF
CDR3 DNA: TGTGCCAGCAGTTACTCCCGGACAGGTGAAGCTTTCTTT

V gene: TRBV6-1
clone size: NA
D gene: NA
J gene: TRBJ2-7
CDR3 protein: CASSILRYPFYEQYF
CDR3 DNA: TGTGCCAGCAGTATCCTTCGGTATCCGTTCTACGAGCAGTACTTC

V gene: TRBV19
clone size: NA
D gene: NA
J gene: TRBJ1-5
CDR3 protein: CASGGTDPSNQPQHF
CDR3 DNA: TGTGCCAGTGGGGGCACAGACCCAAGCAATCAGCCCCAGCATTTT

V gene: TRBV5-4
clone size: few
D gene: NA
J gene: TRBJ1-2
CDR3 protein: CASSFRDNYGYTF
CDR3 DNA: TGTGCCAGCAGCTTTCGGGATAACTATGGCTACACCTTC

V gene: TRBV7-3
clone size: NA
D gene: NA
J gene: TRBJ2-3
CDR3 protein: CASSLGRSGGTQYF
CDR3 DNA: TGTGCCAGCAGCTTAGGGCGGTCTGGGGGTACGCAGTATTTT

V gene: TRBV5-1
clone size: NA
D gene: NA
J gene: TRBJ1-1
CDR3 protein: CASSLGFQGTTEAFF
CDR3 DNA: TGCGCCAGCAGCTTGGGGTTTCAAGGGACCACTGAAGCTTTCTTT

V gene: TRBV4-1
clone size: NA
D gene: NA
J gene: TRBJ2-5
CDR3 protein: CASSLQVLQETQYF
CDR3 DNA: TGCGCCAGCAGCCTGCAGGTTCTCCAAGAGACCCAGTACTTC

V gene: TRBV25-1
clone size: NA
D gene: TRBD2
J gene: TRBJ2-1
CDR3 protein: CASSEFGGGGYNEQFF
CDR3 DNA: TGTGCCAGCAGTGAATTCGGCGGGGGAGGCTACAATGAGCAGTTCTTC

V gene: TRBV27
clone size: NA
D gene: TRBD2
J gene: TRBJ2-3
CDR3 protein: CASSPLAGPSTDTQYF
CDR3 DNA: TGTGCCAGCAGTCCACTAGCGGGCCCCAGCACAGATACGCAGTATTTT

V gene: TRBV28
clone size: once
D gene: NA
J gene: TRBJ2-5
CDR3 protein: CASSFLFGEETQYF
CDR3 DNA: TGTGCCAGCAGTTTCCTCTTCGGGGAAGAGACCCAGTACTTC

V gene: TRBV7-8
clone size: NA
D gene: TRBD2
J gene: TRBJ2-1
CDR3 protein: CASRANSGSLHNEQFF
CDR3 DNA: TGTGCCAGCAGGGCTAATAGCGGGAGCCTCCACAATGAGCAGTTCTTC

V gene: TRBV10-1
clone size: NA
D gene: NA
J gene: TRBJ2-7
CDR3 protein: CASSESRGYEQYF
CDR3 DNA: TGCGCCAGCAGTGAGAGCAGGGGTTACGAGCAGTACTTC

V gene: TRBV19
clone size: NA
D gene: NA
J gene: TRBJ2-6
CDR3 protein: CASNAVSGANVLTF
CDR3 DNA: TGTGCCTCCAACGCGGTATCTGGGGCCAACGTCCTGACTTTC

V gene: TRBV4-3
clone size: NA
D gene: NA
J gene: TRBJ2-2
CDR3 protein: CASSQERLRNTGELFF
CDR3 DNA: TGCGCCAGCAGCCAAGAACGACTTAGGAACACCGGGGAGCTGTTTTTT

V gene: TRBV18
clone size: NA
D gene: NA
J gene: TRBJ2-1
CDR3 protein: CASSPDSGSGIWGTSYNEQFF
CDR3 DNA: TGTGCCAGCTCACCAGATTCGGGATCTGGTATATGGGGGACCTCCTACAATGAGCAGTTCTTC

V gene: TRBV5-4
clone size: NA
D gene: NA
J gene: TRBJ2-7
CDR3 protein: CASSLSGYEQYF
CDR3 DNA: TGTGCCAGCAGCCTTAGCGGATACGAGCAGTACTTC

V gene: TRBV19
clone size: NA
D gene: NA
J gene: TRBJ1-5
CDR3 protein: CASRYLGVNQPQHF
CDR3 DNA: TGTGCCAGTAGGTACCTCGGGGTGAATCAGCCCCAGCATTTT

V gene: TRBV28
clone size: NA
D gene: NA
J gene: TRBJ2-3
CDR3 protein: CASSPWSSTDTQYF
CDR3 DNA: TGTGCCAGCAGTCCGTGGTCTAGCACAGATACGCAGTATTTT

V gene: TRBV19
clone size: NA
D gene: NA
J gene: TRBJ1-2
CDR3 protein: CASSIATDYGYTF
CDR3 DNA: TGTGCCAGTAGTATCGCCACAGACTATGGCTACACCTTC

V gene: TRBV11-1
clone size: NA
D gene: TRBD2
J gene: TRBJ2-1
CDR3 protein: CASSLAGSYNEQFF
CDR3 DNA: TGTGCCAGCAGCCTAGCGGGCTCCTACAATGAGCAGTTCTTC

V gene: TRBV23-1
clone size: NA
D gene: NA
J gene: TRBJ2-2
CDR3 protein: CASSQSAGNTGELFF
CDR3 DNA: TGCGCCAGCAGTCAATCGGCGGGGAACACCGGGGAGCTGTTTTTT

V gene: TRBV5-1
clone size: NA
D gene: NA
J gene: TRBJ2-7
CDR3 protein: CASSLGTGPNYEQYF
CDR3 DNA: TGCGCCAGCAGCTTGGGAACAGGACCGAACTACGAGCAGTACTTC

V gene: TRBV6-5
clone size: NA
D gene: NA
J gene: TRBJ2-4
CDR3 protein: CASSQQDLAKNIQYF
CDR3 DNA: TGTGCCAGCAGTCAACAGGATCTAGCCAAAAACATTCAGTACTTC

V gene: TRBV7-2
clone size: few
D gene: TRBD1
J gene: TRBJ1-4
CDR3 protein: CASSSGTEPTNEKLFF
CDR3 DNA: TGTGCCAGCAGCTCAGGGACAGAACCAACTAATGAAAAACTGTTTTTT

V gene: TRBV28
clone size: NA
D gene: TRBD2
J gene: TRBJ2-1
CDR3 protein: CASRPGTRGHNEQFF
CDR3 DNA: TGTGCCAGCAGGCCCGGGACTAGAGGGCACAATGAGCAGTTCTTC

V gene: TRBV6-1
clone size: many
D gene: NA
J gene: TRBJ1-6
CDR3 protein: CASSVRTAGRNSPLHF
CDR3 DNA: TGTGCCAGCAGTGTACGGACAGCAGGCAGGAATTCACCCCTCCACTTT

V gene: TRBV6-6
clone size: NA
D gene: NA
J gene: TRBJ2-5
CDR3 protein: CASGGSAQETQYF
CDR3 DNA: TGTGCCAGCGGGGGATCGGCCCAAGAGACCCAGTACTTC

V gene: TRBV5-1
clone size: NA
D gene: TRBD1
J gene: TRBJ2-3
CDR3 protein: CASSAGDRGSDTQYF
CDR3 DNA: TGCGCCAGCAGCGCCGGTGACAGGGGGTCGGATACGCAGTATTTT

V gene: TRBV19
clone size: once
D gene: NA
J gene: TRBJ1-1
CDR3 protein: CASSIMGGTEAFF
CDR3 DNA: TGTGCCAGTAGTATTATGGGGGGCACTGAAGCTTTCTTT

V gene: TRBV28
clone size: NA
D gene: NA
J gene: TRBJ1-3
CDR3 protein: CASSLLGPPYSGNTIYF
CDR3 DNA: TGTGCCAGCAGTTTACTGGGACCGCCCTACTCTGGAAACACCATATATTTT

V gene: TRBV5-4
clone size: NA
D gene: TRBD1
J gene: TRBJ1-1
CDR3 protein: CASSLDRDTEAFF
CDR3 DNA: TGTGCCAGCAGCCTGGACAGGGACACTGAAGCTTTCTTT

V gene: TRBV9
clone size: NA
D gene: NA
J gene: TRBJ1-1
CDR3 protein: CASSVAGANTEAFF
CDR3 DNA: TGTGCCAGCAGCGTAGCGGGGGCGAACACTGAAGCTTTCTTT

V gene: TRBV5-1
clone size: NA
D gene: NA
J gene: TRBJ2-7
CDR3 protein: CASSLGLKAYEQYF
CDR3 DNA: TGCGCCAGCAGCTTGGGCCTGAAGGCTTACGAGCAGTACTTC

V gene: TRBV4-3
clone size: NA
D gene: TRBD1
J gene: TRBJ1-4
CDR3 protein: CASTEGQGGEKLFF
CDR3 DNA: TGCGCCAGCACGGAAGGACAGGGAGGGGAAAAACTGTTTTTT

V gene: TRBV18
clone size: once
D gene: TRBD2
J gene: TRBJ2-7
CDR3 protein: CASSRERGLALNYEQYF
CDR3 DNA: TGTGCCAGCTCCCGCGAGAGGGGACTAGCGCTAAACTACGAGCAGTACTTC

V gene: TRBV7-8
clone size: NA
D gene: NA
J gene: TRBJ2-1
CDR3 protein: CASSLVLGGIGFNEQFF
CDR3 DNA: TGTGCCAGCAGCTTAGTGCTTGGGGGGATCGGATTCAATGAGCAGTTCTTC

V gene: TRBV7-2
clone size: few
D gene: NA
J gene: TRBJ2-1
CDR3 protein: CASSLPYYNEQFF
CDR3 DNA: TGTGCCAGCAGCCTCCCGTACTACAATGAGCAGTTCTTC

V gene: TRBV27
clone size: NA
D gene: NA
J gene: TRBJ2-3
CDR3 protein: CASSTSFTDTQYF
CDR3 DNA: TGTGCCAGCAGTACCTCCTTCACAGATACGCAGTATTTT

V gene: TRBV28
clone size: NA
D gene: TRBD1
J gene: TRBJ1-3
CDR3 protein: CASSWGQGGPGNTIYF
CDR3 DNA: TGTGCCAGCAGTTGGGGACAGGGAGGACCTGGAAACACCATATATTTT

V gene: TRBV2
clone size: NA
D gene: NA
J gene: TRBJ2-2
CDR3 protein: CASNSQGPLVTGELFF
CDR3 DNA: TGTGCCAGCAACTCCCAGGGGCCCCTCGTGACCGGGGAGCTGTTTTTT

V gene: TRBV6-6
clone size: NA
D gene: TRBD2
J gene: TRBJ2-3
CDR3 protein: CKSGASGLSSTDTQYF
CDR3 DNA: TGTAAATCCGGGGCTAGCGGGCTGTCGAGCACAGATACGCAGTATTTT